This TCR beta chain was profiled in a study of cytomegalovirus exposure and HLA in healthy donors. General study results and limits: The CMV antigen specificity of a few CMV-associated chains was confirmed through in vitro analysis.

The PCR had 60 Vbeta and 13 Jbeta primers. Assay used: immunoSEQ multiplex PCR; TCRdb lists only in-frame clones, some missing. The sample consists of 150,000 to 200,000 clones, approximately 80% of them appearing once. With respect to this clone: The target antigen is unknown.

This CDR3 spans 13 amino acids. Per germline, CDR1 SGHNT and CDR2 YYREEE (reference sequence). V lost 4 bases and J lost 2, with 9 bases in between. The source material was PBMCs. The chain is built from TRBV5-4 and TRBJ1-2, with a possible D match to TRBD1 (6 bases). The receptor was isolated from a man aged 18 to 30 in good health and CMV-seronegative. CDR3 region: CASSLGQNYGYTF. The CDR3 DNA reads TGTGCCAGCAGCCTAGGACAGAACTATGGCTACACCTTC. Together with reference TRBV5-4 and TRBJ1-2, the CDR3 gives the full variable domain: ETGVTQSPTHLIKTRGQQVTLRCSSQSGHNTVSWYQQALGQGPQFIFQYYREEENGRGNFPPRFSGLQFPNYSSELNVNALELDDSALYLCASSLGQNYGYTFGSGTRLTVV.